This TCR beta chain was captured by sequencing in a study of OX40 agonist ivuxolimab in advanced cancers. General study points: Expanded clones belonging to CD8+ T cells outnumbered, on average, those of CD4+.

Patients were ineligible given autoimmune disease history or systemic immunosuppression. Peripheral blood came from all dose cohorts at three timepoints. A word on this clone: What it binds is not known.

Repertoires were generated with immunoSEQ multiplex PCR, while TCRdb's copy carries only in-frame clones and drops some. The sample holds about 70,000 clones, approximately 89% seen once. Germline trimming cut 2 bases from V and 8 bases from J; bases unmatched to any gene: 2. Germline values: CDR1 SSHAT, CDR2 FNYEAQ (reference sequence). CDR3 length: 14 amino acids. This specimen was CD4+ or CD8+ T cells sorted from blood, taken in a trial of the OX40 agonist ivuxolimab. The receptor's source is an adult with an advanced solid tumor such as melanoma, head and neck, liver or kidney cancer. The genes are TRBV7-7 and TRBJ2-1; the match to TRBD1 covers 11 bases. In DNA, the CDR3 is TGTGCCAGCAGCTTAAGGGGACAGGGGGATGAGCAGTTCTTC. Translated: CASSLRGQGDEQFF.